A single sample is the source of the 6 T cell receptor beta chains below, sequenced in a study of T cells in Graves' hyperthyroidism and ophthalmopathy. Amplification targeted TCR beta CDR3 regions from RNA transcripts. A first-round RT-PCR of the TCR CDR3 used the HTBI primer set. TCRdb fed the multiplex PCR reads into MiXCR, producing one record per CDR3 protein. The sample holds about 700,000 distinct CDR3 sequences, 14% seen once. Input material: blood. The receptor set was obtained from a woman aged 18-29 years with Graves' hyperthyroidism.

The rearrangement uses TRBV19 and TRBJ2-2; weak D call: TRBD2 (7 bases). The V gene's germline CDR1 is LNHDA and CDR2 SQIVND (reference sequence). The length of the CDR3 is 18 residues. With 5 bases removed from V and 1 base from J, the gap between germline ends came to 20 bases. The CDR3 DNA is TGTGCCAGTAGTCCACGAGGGGGGGGGGCTGTGAACACCGGGGAGCTGTTTTTT. Its protein product is CASSPRGGGAVNTGELFF. Based on the CDR3 plus reference TRBV19 and TRBJ2-2, the full variable domain is DGGITQSPKYLFRKEGQNVTLSCEQNLNHDAMYWYRQDPGQGLRLIYYSQIVNDFQKGDIAEGYSVSREKKESFPLTVTSAQKNPTAFYLCASSPRGGGAVNTGELFFGEGSRLTVL.

A note on this clonotype: A much bigger clone sits one base away, suggesting this may be a read error. V usage is TRBV6-2 or TRBV6-3 and J usage is TRBJ2-6; D unresolved. The germline V gene has CDR1 MNHEY and CDR2 SVGEGT. The CDR3 contains 16 residues. Trimming cost V 2 bases and J 1 base, with 9 bases left between them. The CDR3 region has the DNA TGTGCCAGCAGTTACCAGGCGGCGTCTGGGGCCAACGTCCTGACTTTC. Protein: CASSYQAASGANVLTF.

In its sample, this clonotype was seen many times. The chain has TRBV6-1 and TRBJ2-7; 13 bases map to TRBD2. Germline CDR1 MNHNS, CDR2 SASEGT. The CDR3 spans 15 residues. Germline trimming cut 2 bases from V and 7 bases from J; bases unmatched to any gene: 5. In DNA form, the CDR3 reads TGTGCCAGCAGTGAACGTAGGACTAGCGGGGGTGAGCAGTACTTC. Amino acid sequence: CASSERRTSGGEQYF.

Ten or more counts support this clonotype. The chain recombines TRBV28 with TRBJ2-5; no clear D gene. The CDR3 consists of 16 residues. Trimming cost V 2 bases and J 5 bases, with 18 bases left between them. Germline CDR1 reads MDHEN; CDR2 reads SYDVKM. The CDR3 here is CASSLLGLRITETQYF. Here the CDR3 DNA reads TGTGCCAGCAGTTTACTGGGCTTGAGGATTACGGAGACCCAGTACTTC. Together with reference TRBV28 and TRBJ2-5, the CDR3 gives the full variable domain: DVKVTQSSRYLVKRTGEKVFLECVQDMDHENMFWYRQDPGLGLRLIYFSYDVKMKEKGDIPEGYSVSREKKERFSLILESASTNQTSMYLCASSLLGLRITETQYFGPGTRLLVL.

This clonotype was observed a handful of times. This chain joins TRBV20-1 and TRBJ2-1; 8 nucleotides line up with TRBD2. CDR1 is DFQATT, CDR2 SNEGSKA, per germline (reference sequence). This CDR3 region has 13 residues. The CDR3 spells CRASGSMNNEQFF. In nucleotides, the CDR3 is TGCAGGGCGAGCGGGAGTATGAACAATGAGCAGTTCTTC.

This clonotype was seen a handful of times. The CDR3 nucleotides are TGTGCCAGCAGCCAAGATGCAAGCCAGGGAGGGGGTGGCTACACCTTC. Translated, it gives CASSQDASQGGGGYTF. This chain links TRBV3-1 with TRBJ1-2, with TRBD1 as a possible D gene (6 bases). The CDR3 runs to 16 residues. Germline-derived CDR1 and CDR2 are LGHDT and YNNKEL (reference sequence). V lost 0 bases to trimming and J lost 7 bases, with 18 bases between them.